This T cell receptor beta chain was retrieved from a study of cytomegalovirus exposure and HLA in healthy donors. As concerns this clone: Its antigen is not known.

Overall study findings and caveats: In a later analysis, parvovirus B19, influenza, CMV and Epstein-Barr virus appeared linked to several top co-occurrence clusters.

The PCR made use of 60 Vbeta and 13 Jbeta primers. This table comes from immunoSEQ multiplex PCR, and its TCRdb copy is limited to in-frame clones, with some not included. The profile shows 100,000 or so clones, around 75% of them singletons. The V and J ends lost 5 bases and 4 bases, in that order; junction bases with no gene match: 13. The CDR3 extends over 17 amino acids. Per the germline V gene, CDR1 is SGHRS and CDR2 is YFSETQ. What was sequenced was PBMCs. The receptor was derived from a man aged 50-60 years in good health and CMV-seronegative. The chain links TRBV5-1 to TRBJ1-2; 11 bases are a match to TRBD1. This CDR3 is CASRTGTGGSRVYGYTF. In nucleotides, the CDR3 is TGCGCCAGCAGAACCGGGACAGGGGGTTCGAGGGTCTATGGCTACACCTTC.